This TCR beta chain stems from a study of cytomegalovirus exposure and HLA in healthy donors (dated by TCRdb to the late 2010s). Concerning the study at large: In an earlier analysis of 550 to 750 of the donors, around 300 Gb of sequence data and 90 million to 130 million unique TCR beta sequences from 150 million to 200 million T cells were reported. An early release that covered approximately 600 HLA-typed donors contained approximately 300 gigabases of sequencing data and tens of millions of unique TCR sequences. Among the approximately 400 genotyped donors, approximately 77% belonged to the genetic ancestry cluster associated with self-reported Caucasian donors. The study was designed to test whether signatures of past pathogen exposure could be identified by cataloging public T cell receptors. The study profiled the T cell repertoires of hundreds of subjects by immunosequencing and related them to cytomegalovirus serostatus. Along with the roughly 670-subject first cohort, a separate validation cohort of over a hundred different subjects was used. To predict cytomegalovirus infection status, the study combined high-throughput TCR immunosequencing, statistical association of individual TCRs with disease status, and machine learning. A later analysis re-examined previously published TCR beta repertoires from roughly 650 donors and added high-resolution HLA genotyping to investigate patterns of TCR occurrence. Rather than using new phenotypic data, the later analysis identified candidate immune exposures from TCR beta sequences and from how often those sequences occurred across donors. In an earlier analysis of 500 to 650 of the donors, high-throughput TCR beta sequencing was used to judge whether each TCR beta V gene segment behaved as functional or pseudogenic. Donor age, sex, ethnicity and CMV serostatus were compiled together with the repertoire data. In a later genetic analysis, genome-wide SNP genotypes for about 65% of the 666 donors were used, and that subset was treated as a discovery cohort. Every discovery cohort repertoire had been produced on one sequencing platform. HLA typing included class I and class II loci at four-digit resolution. The number of typed donors differed by locus: about 620-630 for A, B, C, DRB1 and DQB1; 500 to 550 for DQA1; 606 for DPA1; and some 470 for DPB1. Because of strong linkage in the cohort, roughly five DR-DQ haplotypes were treated as single units for association and clustering. Among over 350 genotyped donors of the cohort, an average of about 240,000 unique TCR beta nucleotide sequences were sequenced per donor, roughly 20% of them non-productive. The full study reports these points: The presence/absence analyses assumed that sequencing depth was roughly uniform across donors, and that assumption may not be true. In this cohort, only TCR beta chains were sequenced, and detectable features were limited by the absence of alpha or paired-chain data. Because counts were too low, under 20 rarely observed V segments, including chromosome 9 orphons, were left out of the earlier analysis of several hundred of the donors. A further reported finding was that TCR beta sequences accurately predicted the HLA-A and HLA-B alleles for most subjects in the first cohort. HLA typing was unavailable for some donors at each locus, so association tests used only the typed subset. While some public TCRs were present in many individuals, most TCR sequences turned up only very rarely across donors. An earlier analysis of around 600 of the donors showed that most TCR beta V segments appeared in productive rearrangements either about 90% or about 30% of the time, which broadly matched IMGT annotations. A cluster of highly shared sequence variants was judged likely to represent a technical artifact of the sequencing pipeline. The study listed over 150 TCR beta chains as associated with cytomegalovirus. Linkage disequilibrium might explain the correlated functional status among segregating V segments, but an unknown experimental factor could not be ruled out. The classifier was reported to diagnose cytomegalovirus status with high specificity and sensitivity in both the original and validation cohorts. According to a later analysis, TCR association rates differed among HLA loci, with DRB1 alleles showing the most associated TCRs and HLA-C alleles showing the fewest. A later analysis reported that several top co-occurrence clusters appeared linked to parvovirus B19, influenza, CMV and Epstein-Barr virus. At a false discovery rate of 0.05, a later analysis linked roughly 17,000 TCR beta sequences to specific HLA alleles. In a later analysis, HLA-associated TCR beta chains showed more clonal expansion and lower generation probabilities than non-associated chains that were equally common. A few of the identified cytomegalovirus-associated TCR beta chains were confirmed in vitro to be specific for cytomegalovirus antigens. According to a later genetic analysis, donors in an Asian-associated ancestry cluster had fewer N-insertions in productive TCRs than the roughly 670-donor mean. Immune exposure information for the cohort was limited to CMV serostatus. Because the 87-base-pair reads could not distinguish some IMGT-functional V segments, including TRBV6-2 and TRBV6-3, those segments were excluded. Most CMV-associated TCR beta chains appeared to be HLA-restricted in a later analysis, and the HLA associations seemed to be driven largely by CMV exposure. V-gene and J-gene trimming of TCR beta chains was associated with a missense DCLRE1C variant in a later genetic analysis, and the association was replicated in an independent cohort. The authors suggested that the approach could potentially be extended to other disease states and immunological phenotypes. When HLA alleles, especially DR and DQ, strongly co-occurred, attributing TCR associations to individual alleles was difficult.

Counted from cysteine to phenylalanine, this CDR3 has 15 amino acids. Just CDR3 DNA is preserved here, 45 bases in frame from base 1. CDR1 ENHRY and CDR2 SYGVKD are derived from the germline V gene. V is cut back by 5 bases and J by 5 bases, with 9 bases in the junction unmatched. The cohort consisted of 650 to 700 healthy bone marrow donors. At the time of sampling, every cohort member was nominally healthy, though immune exposures that went unrecorded were likely present. The donor tested CMV seronegative and was one of the 352 seronegative cohort members. A peripheral blood sample was collected from each donor, and TCR beta sequencing was performed on peripheral blood mononuclear cells. Genomic DNA extraction from the blood cell samples was performed with the Qiagen DNeasy Blood Extraction Kit. Library construction relied on the immunoSEQ multiplex PCR assay. For the multiplex PCR, a mixture combining 60 forward primers for TCR Vbeta segments and 13 reverse primers for TCR Jbeta segments was used. A multiplex PCR assay on genomic DNA amplified the CDR3 region of rearranged TCR beta genes. The Illumina HiSeq System was used to sequence the amplified TCR beta libraries as 87-base-pair reads. As for the original processing: In a later analysis, tens of millions of unique TCR beta chains were counted across the 500 to 850 repertoires, and approximately 9.9 million of these chains were shared by at least two donors. Raw reads were error-corrected and collapsed into unique sequences with a nearest-neighbor algorithm that merged closely related sequences to remove PCR and sequencing errors. To assign V, D and J gene segments, CDR3 sequences were aligned to IMGT reference sequences. Each retained sequence needed at least a six-nucleotide match to both a V gene segment and a J gene segment. Rearrangements were called productive when the CDR3 lacked stop codons and stayed in frame with V and J; all others were non-productive. Following IMGT convention, CDR3 was defined as the stretch from the second conserved V-encoded cysteine up to the conserved J-encoded phenylalanine. In an earlier analysis of approximately 500 of the donors, sequences lacking an unambiguous match to a single V gene segment were excluded. An earlier analysis of 450 to 650 of the donors called V segments functional above 56.7% productive rearrangements and segregating when the between-donor standard deviation exceeded 5%. A statistical classification framework was developed to diagnose cytomegalovirus status using the catalog of TCR beta chain sequences. In a later analysis, V and J genes were assigned by comparing TCR nucleotide sequences against IMGT/GENE-DB human TR gene sequences. A later analysis assigned CDR3 sequences and most-parsimonious VDJ recombination scenarios with the TCRdist pipeline. In a later analysis, every TCR beta chain was defined by the combination of its CDR3 amino acid sequence and its V-gene family, and reads without a unique V-gene family were dropped. A later analysis removed several hundred highly shared, low-generation-probability nucleotide sequences to deal with suspected cross-contamination and a sequencing artifact. In a later analysis, a clonal expansion index for each public chain was calculated from normalized within-repertoire ranks of inferred template counts. In a later analysis, generation probabilities were computed with a VDJ recombination model fitted to out-of-frame rearrangements, and the resulting probabilities were checked against IGoR. Hypergeometric tests were used in a later analysis to score TCR-TCR, TCR-HLA and TCR-CMV co-occurrence, with a repertoire-size bias correction applied to the TCR pairs. False discovery rates were estimated in a later analysis by permuting HLA or CMV assignments 20 times. A later analysis grouped co-occurring TCRs with DBSCAN, adding TCRdist sequence similarity when clustering within HLA-allele-positive subsets. Repertoires with fewer than 30,000 or more than 120,000 public chains, plus five repertoires with anomalous nucleotide sharing, were excluded from co-occurrence clustering. TCRdb obtained this table from immuneACCESS and retained in-frame rearrangements with V and J assigned. These tables miss some clones; where compared with another copy, unresolved V genes account for less than half of the shortfall, and the remainder is unexplained. V and J calls plus clone size are reproduced from that table; the DNA served to infer D and trimming. Across this sample there are about 110,000 clones, with 81% seen only once. The ten top clones hold less than 2.5% of the sample.

Regarding this clone: Its antigen is still unknown. One base away there is no much larger clone; base qualities are not given.

Sequenced material: PBMCs. This receptor chain uses TRBV10-3 and TRBJ2-1; TRBD2 aligns with 7 central bases. The sequence was obtained from a woman aged 30 to 39 in good health and CMV-seronegative. The CDR3 is CAISPRTSFDNEQFF. The nucleotide sequence is TGTGCCATCAGTCCGCGGACTAGTTTCGACAATGAGCAGTTCTTC.